This T cell receptor beta chain was identified in a study of regulatory T cells in long-lasting Graves disease. With iRepertoire HTBI primers and Arm-PCR of CDR3 regions, TCR beta libraries were built. TCRdb independently ran MiXCR on the multiplex PCR reads; one entry per CDR3 protein. This sample has about 530,000 distinct CDR3 sequences, with around 15% found just once. This clonotype was picked up many times. Its cognate antigen is unknown. The time point here: newly diagnosed GD, antithyroid drugs for less than 3 months. Scientists built the TCR library using RNA that was extracted from PBMCs. General observations from the study: Those with persistent Graves' had less TCR diversity than newly diagnosed patients.

V gave up 0 bases and J gave up 1 base, with 6 bases separating them. CDR1 and CDR2 from the germline V gene are GTSNPN and SVGIG (reference sequence). This CDR3 has 13 amino acids. These same records also appear under a second study, on T cells in Graves' hyperthyroidism and ophthalmopathy. From that study: The study excluded patients with uncontrolled infection, other autoimmune disease, pregnancy or lactation.

The material sequenced was peripheral blood mononuclear cells (PBMCs), taken at new diagnosis, from a patient treated with antithyroid drugs. This TCR came from a woman aged 35-65 years with Graves disease. The chain joins TRBV30 to TRBJ1-1; no clear D. In nucleotides, the CDR3 is TGTGCCTGGAGTGTAGCAGGGAACACTGAAGCTTTCTTT. Its translation is CAWSVAGNTEAFF.